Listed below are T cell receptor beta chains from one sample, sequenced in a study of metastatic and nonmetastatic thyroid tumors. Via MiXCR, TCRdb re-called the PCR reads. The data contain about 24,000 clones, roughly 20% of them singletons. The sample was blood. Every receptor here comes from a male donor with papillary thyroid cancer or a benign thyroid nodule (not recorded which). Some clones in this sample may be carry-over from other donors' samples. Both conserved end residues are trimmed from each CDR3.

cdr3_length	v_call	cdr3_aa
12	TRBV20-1	IAILPSGSYEQY
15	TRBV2	ASSYVQTGGYNSPLH
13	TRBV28	ASSPFEDSSYEQY
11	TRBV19	ASSVSQGYEQY
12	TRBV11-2	ASSFSGITYEQY
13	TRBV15	ATSRHTSGANVLT
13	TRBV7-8	ASSWGQPDSYEQY
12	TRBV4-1	ASSQDPSSYEQY
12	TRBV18	ASSPGGAHGGYT
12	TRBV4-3	ASSQDNRGQPQH
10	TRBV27	ASSQGVGEQF
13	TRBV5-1	ASSSVGPVHYEQY
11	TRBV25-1	ASSDQDRYGYT
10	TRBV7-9	ASSPNYNEQF
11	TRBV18	ASSRDKDAEQY
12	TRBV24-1	ATRRQGGADTQY
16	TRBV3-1	ASSQRLAGQGGSNEQF
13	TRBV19	ASSAQAGVGNIQY
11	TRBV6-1	ASNARGPYEQY
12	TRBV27	ASKPGQEFVEQY
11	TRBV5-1	ASSFGVEETQY
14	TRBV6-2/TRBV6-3	ASSFGAGRSDYGYT
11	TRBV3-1	ASKYTESSEAF
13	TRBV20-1	SARERTRGYNEQF
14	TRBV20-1	SARALLRLSTDTQY
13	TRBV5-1	ASSLDRFFNSPLH
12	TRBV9	ASSAGGDYTEAF
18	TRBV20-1	SASPSKGGSTPYSNQPQH
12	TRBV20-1	SARDRSDSYGYT
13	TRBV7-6	ASSPQSSGSYEQY
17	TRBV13	ASSAVFFGSPRVYNEQF
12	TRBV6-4	ASSGGASTDTQY
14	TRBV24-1	ATSDRVAGTPGELF
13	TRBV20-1	SARTDSASTDTQY
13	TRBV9	ASSVHGDVNYGYT
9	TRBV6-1	ASSQGSEQY
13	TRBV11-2	ASSTGQRGRDTQY
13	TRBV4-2	ASSQDWDGREKLF
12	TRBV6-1	ASSRDGARETQY
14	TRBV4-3	ASSQVLADSSYEQY
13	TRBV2	ASSDDIASNQPQH
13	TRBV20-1	SALATSGAYNEQF
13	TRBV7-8	ASSLRDGRVYEQF
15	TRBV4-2	ASSQDLGTCQGGKQF
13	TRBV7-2	ASSSRGGGPYEQY
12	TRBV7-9	ASSPSLTLGEQY
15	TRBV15	ATSSGERDLDTGDLF
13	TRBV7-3	ASSLFSGSGGEQY
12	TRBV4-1	ASSRDRTYNEQF